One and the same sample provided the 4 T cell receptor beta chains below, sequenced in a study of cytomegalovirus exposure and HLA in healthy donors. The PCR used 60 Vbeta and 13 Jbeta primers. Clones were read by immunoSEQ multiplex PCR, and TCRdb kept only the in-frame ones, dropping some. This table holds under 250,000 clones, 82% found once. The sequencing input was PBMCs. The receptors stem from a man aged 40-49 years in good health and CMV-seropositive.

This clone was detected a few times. The CDR3 sequence is CASSVEGSGYEQYF. For the CDR3, the DNA is TGTGCCAGCAGCGTAGAGGGTAGCGGGTACGAGCAGTACTTC. V usage is TRBV9 and J usage is TRBJ2-7; TRBD2 matches at 7 bases. CDR3 length: 14 residues. The V segment lost 0 bases and the J segment 4 bases; nucleotides outside the gene matches: 4. The germline CDR1 and CDR2 sequences are SGDLS and YYNGEE.

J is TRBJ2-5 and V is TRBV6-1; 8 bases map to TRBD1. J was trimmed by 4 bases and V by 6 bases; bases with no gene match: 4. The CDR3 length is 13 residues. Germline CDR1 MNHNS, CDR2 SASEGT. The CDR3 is CASRNTGGETQYF. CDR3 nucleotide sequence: TGTGCCAGCAGGAATACAGGGGGAGAGACCCAGTACTTC.

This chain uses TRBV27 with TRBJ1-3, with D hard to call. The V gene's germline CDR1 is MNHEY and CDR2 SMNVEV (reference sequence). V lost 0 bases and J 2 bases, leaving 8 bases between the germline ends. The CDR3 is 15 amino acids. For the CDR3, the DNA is TGTGCCAGCAGTTTATCGGGAGGGCCTGGAAACACCATATATTTT. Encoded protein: CASSLSGGPGNTIYF.

CDR3: CASSEGGLAVQETQYF. The CDR3 nucleotides are TGTGCCAGCAGCGAAGGGGGACTAGCGGTTCAAGAGACCCAGTACTTC. V and J are TRBV9 and TRBJ2-5, with TRBD2 matching 11 bases. Looked up from germline, CDR1 is SGDLS and CDR2 is YYNGEE. There are 16 residues in the CDR3. The V segment lost 3 bases and the J segment 2 bases; nucleotides outside the gene matches: 6. Complete variable domain (other parts from reference TRBV9 and TRBJ2-5): DSGVTQTPKHLITATGQRVTLRCSPRSGDLSVYWYQQSLDQGLQFLIQYYNGEERAKGNILERFSAQQFPDLHSELNLSSLELGDSALYFCASSEGGLAVQETQYFGPGTRLLVL.